Included here is one TCR beta chain sequence, with context. Its antigen is still unknown. Base qualities are not provided; no much larger clone lies one nucleotide away. These data come from a study of shared clonotypes between healthy human individuals (dated by TCRdb to 2018 to 2021). Study-wide context: A few men and a couple of women, aged 18 to 49 years, made up the cohort. For each donor, CD4 naive and CD4 memory were each run on three plates, CD8 naive on two plates, and CD8 memory on one plate. To estimate repertoire size and how much clonotypes are shared between individuals, the study performed deep sequencing of blood TCR repertoires from about five healthy adults. Libraries were prepared and TCR repertoires were sequenced by different laboratories using diverse techniques, in order to increase sequencing depth and limit assay-specific biases. Between about 0.8 and 9.5 billion PBMCs per donor were obtained by leukapheresis. The study at large found these results: Even with the large sequencing depth, rarefaction of the sorted-subset datasets indicated that sequencing was incomplete. Based on pairwise subsampling, the degree of clonotype sharing among donors was expected to be affected by sequencing depth. Sampling was limited to blood, and TCR repertoires in tissue likely differ from TCR repertoires in blood. The genetic and exposure-history diversity represented was limited by the small number of donors. Larger estimated clonotype richness was generally found for naive subsets than for memory subsets. Higher generation probabilities were observed for clonotypes shared by all four sorted-subset donors than for non-shared clonotypes. When a handful of donors were compared, the shared fraction of clonotypes was around 4.6% for naive CD4, approximately 3.5% for naive CD8, 2.3% for memory CD4, and 0.3% to 0.5% for memory CD8.

The germline V gene supplies CDR1 MNHEY and CDR2 SVGAGI. Germline trimming: 2 bases from V, 2 bases from J; junction bases outside gene matches: 5. The CDR3 runs 15 residues from the cysteine to the phenylalanine. Here the CDR3 DNA is all that survives: 45 bases in frame from base 1. TCR CDR3 regions were amplified from genomic DNA by multiplex PCR using the deep immunoSEQ assay. Extracted genomic DNA from each cell subset was spread evenly across all wells of several immunoSEQ 96-well plates, with each plate serving as a replicate. Each replicate PCR for sorted subsets received roughly 0.2 ug genomic DNA, equal to roughly 29,000 T cell genomes. The purified libraries were quantified using a Qubit 3.0 fluorometer, sized with a Bioanalyzer 2100, and then quantified again using the KAPA Library Quantification kit. A separate single-read 150-cycle Illumina NextSeq 550 flow cell was used to sequence each immunoSEQ 96-well plate. The original methods were these. Because only junctional sequences without quality scores were contained in the immunoSEQ output, filtering matching that applied to full-length reads could not be performed. To assign V/J genes and CDR3, sequences were annotated against IMGT germline references using PyIR, a Python wrapper for IgBLAST v1.9. Reads with weak V/J assignments (E-value above 1e-6), missing CDR3, stop codons, out-of-frame junctions, or ambiguous translated residues were removed. A V3J clonotype was defined by an identical inferred V gene, J gene, and CDR3 amino acid sequence. Percentage overlap between repertoires was computed as shared unique clonotypes divided by the size of the smaller repertoire. Repertoire richness was assessed with RTK rarefaction, the Chao1 estimator, and Recon v2.1 estimates of unobserved clonotypes. Generation probabilities were computed with OLGA for all TCRbeta clonotypes obtained by the gDNA method from a few donors. Entries here come from immuneACCESS through TCRdb and include only in-frame sequences with V and J called. Some clones fail to appear in such tables; in the studies checked, an unresolved V gene covers under half of the shortfall, and the cause of the remainder is unknown. The V and J calls and clone size were taken over from that table, and D and trimming were inferred from the DNA. Counted in this sample were millions of clones; 95% of them appeared once. Together, the top ten hold about 0.13% of the sample.

The donors were healthy, HIV-negative adults who had no recently reported acute infections or vaccinations. All donors were Caucasian adults living in Nashville, Tennessee, USA. CD4+ T cells were enriched by magnetic negative selection; naive cells were then positively selected on CD45RA, and the negative fraction formed the memory subset. Blood was collected by leukapheresis, and PBMCs were isolated by Ficoll-Histopaque density gradient centrifugation and then cryopreserved in liquid nitrogen vapor phase. Analytical flow cytometry was used to check the purity and quantity of every magnetically sorted T cell population. Each sorted fraction had its genomic DNA isolated and then quantified by UV absorbance on a Nanodrop 2000c.

The source is a man between 18 and 35 years old in good health. The sequencing sample was made of naive CD4+ T cells sorted from blood. This specimen's cell subset or site label, interpreted: CD45RA+ positively selected. This receptor chain uses TRBV6-5 and TRBJ2-7; TRBD1 lines up with 8 middle nucleotides. The CDR3 region reads CASSYPGQGTYEQYF. The DNA reads TGTGCCAGCAGTTACCCAGGACAGGGAACCTACGAGCAGTACTTC.